A single sample is the source of the 29 T cell receptor beta chains below, sequenced in a study of cytomegalovirus exposure and HLA in healthy donors. The PCR contained 60 Vbeta and 13 Jbeta primers. TCRdb keeps only in-frame clones here, not all; method: immunoSEQ multiplex PCR. Among approximately 97,000 clones listed, about 74% were seen once. The sample taken for sequencing was PBMCs. These receptors all come from a male donor in good health and CMV-seropositive.

The chain is built from TRBV28 and TRBJ2-3, with TRBD2 as a possible D gene (6 bases). Germline CDR1 and CDR2: MDHEN and SYDVKM. Trimming left V 4 bases short and J 6 bases short, with 17 bases between. The CDR3 is 15 residues long. The DNA of the CDR3 is TGTGCCAGCAGTTCGGGAGCCGGGGGTAGGGATACGCAGTATTTT. This codes for CASSSGAGGRDTQYF.

This clone was found a few times. The chain links TRBV4-2 to TRBJ2-3; 15 positions agree with TRBD2. Germline V lookup: CDR1 LGHNA, CDR2 YNFKEQ. The ends lost 6 bases at V and 5 bases at J; junction bases unmatched: 6. The CDR3 runs 16 residues. The CDR3 region is CASSGGLAGGLDTQYF. The CDR3 DNA reads TGTGCCAGCAGTGGCGGACTAGCGGGAGGGCTAGATACGCAGTATTTT.

This chain joins TRBV7-9 and TRBJ2-7; 13 nucleotides line up with TRBD2. The CDR3 has 16 amino acids. The V gene end was trimmed by 5 bases and the J gene end by 4 bases; junction bases not matched to a gene: 8. Germline V gene sequence: CDR1 SEHNR, CDR2 FQNEAQ (reference sequence). CDR3 sequence reads: CASSPGLAGRRYEQYF. CDR3 sequence (DNA): TGTGCCAGCAGCCCGGGACTAGCGGGAAGACGGTACGAGCAGTACTTC.

This clone was counted only a few times. The J gene is TRBJ2-7, the V gene TRBV4-3, with 8 bases that match TRBD2. This CDR3 is built from 14 residues. Germline V gene data show CDR1 as LGHNA and CDR2 as YSLEER. With V trimmed by 4 bases and J by 2 bases, 4 bases remained unmatched. The CDR3 sequence is CASSPAGVAYEQYF. As DNA, the CDR3 is TGCGCCAGCAGCCCAGCGGGAGTAGCCTACGAGCAGTACTTC.

The V gene is TRBV7-8, the J gene TRBJ2-3; D is undetermined. This CDR3 spans 12 amino acids. V dropped 4 bases and J dropped 6 bases, with 8 bases sitting between them. The V gene's germline CDR1 is SGHVS and CDR2 FQNEAQ. The CDR3 nucleotides read TGTGCCAGCAGCTCCTCCAGTGATACGCAGTATTTT. Translated: CASSSSSDTQYF.

The rearrangement joins TRBV28 to TRBJ2-1, with D possibly TRBD1 on 5 matching bases. The V and J ends lost 3 bases and 5 bases respectively, with 11 bases between them. The CDR3 is made up of 14 amino acids. In germline, CDR1 is MDHEN, CDR2 SYDVKM. The CDR3 coding sequence is TGTGCCAGCAGTTTGGGGCCATGGGACAATGAGCAGTTCTTC. Amino acids: CASSLGPWDNEQFF. The variable domain in full, completed from reference TRBV28 and TRBJ2-1, reads DVKVTQSSRYLVKRTGEKVFLECVQDMDHENMFWYRQDPGLGLRLIYFSYDVKMKEKGDIPEGYSVSREKKERFSLILESASTNQTSMYLCASSLGPWDNEQFFGPGTRLTVL.

Details on this clone: Relative to the germline gene, one junction end is altered; a read error may explain this. The V and J genes are TRBV18 and TRBJ1-1; tentative D call: TRBD1 (6 bases). There are 13 residues in the CDR3. Germline V CDR1 and CDR2: KGHSH, LQKENI. The CDR3 DNA reads TGTGCCTGCTCAGCGGGGGCGAACACTGAAGCTTTCTTT. Protein: CACSAGANTEAFF.

V and J are TRBV18 and TRBJ1-6; D call uncertain. Germline loops: CDR1 KGHSH, CDR2 LQKENI. This CDR3 region has 15 residues. The germline V and J ends were trimmed by 5 bases and 0 bases, with 8 bases remaining between them. As DNA, the CDR3 is TGTGCCAGCTCAATAAGAGACTCCTATAATTCACCCCTCCACTTT. Amino acid sequence: CASSIRDSYNSPLHF. The full variable domain, with the rest looked up from reference TRBV18 and TRBJ1-6, is NAGVMQNPRHLVRRRGQEARLRCSPMKGHSHVYWYRQLPEEGLKFMVYLQKENIIDESGMPKERFSAEFPKEGPSILRIQQVVRGDSAAYFCASSIRDSYNSPLHFGNGTRLTVT.

V usage is TRBV27 and J usage is TRBJ2-7, with 7 bases that match TRBD1. Germline V lookup: CDR1 MNHEY, CDR2 SMNVEV (reference sequence). This CDR3 spans 16 amino acids. The junction had 10 bases not matched to a gene; V was cut back by 3 bases and J by 2 bases. The DNA of the CDR3 is TGTGCCAGCAGTTTCTCGGACAGGACCCCCACCTACGAGCAGTACTTC. Its translation is CASSFSDRTPTYEQYF.

This clone appeared a few times. This chain links TRBV13 with TRBJ1-2; a weak D match, TRBD1 (6 bases). V gave up 5 bases and J gave up 6 bases, with 19 bases separating them. The CDR3 has 15 amino acids. Germline-derived CDR1 and CDR2 are PRHDT and FYEKMQ (reference sequence). CDR3 protein: CASSRGGRADHGYTF. CDR3 coding DNA: TGTGCCAGCAGCAGGGGGGGGAGGGCGGATCATGGCTACACCTTC.

This clone was counted only a few times. The CDR3 sequence is CASSFFGQGARGYTF. The CDR3 DNA reads as TGTGCCAGCAGTTTCTTCGGACAGGGGGCAAGGGGCTACACCTTC. The chain couples TRBV28 to TRBJ1-2; 11 bases line up with TRBD1. Germline V lookup: CDR1 MDHEN, CDR2 SYDVKM. The CDR3 sequence is 15 residues long. Trimming removed 3 bases from V and 8 bases from J; junction bases left unmatched: 8.

The CDR3 spells CASSQEIGLATYEQYF. Here the CDR3 DNA reads TGCGCCAGCAGCCAAGAAATCGGACTAGCGACCTACGAGCAGTACTTC. The V and J genes are TRBV4-3 and TRBJ2-7, with 9 bases that match TRBD2. Germline CDR1 LGHNA, CDR2 YSLEER. This CDR3 region has 16 residues. V shed 0 bases, J shed 2 bases, and the junction held 5 bases outside the gene matches.

The chain recombines TRBV29-1 with TRBJ2-1; 9 nucleotides match TRBD2. Germline V gives CDR1 SQVTM, CDR2 ANQGSEA. V was clipped by 1 base and J by 4 bases; unmatched bases: 8. CDR3 length: 16 amino acids. CDR3 sequence (DNA): TGCAGCGTTGAAGGGGTACTAGCGGGCCAATACAATGAGCAGTTCTTC. Its translation: CSVEGVLAGQYNEQFF.

The V gene is TRBV27, the J gene TRBJ2-7, with D possibly TRBD2 on 6 matching bases. CDR3 length: 13 residues. Germline CDR1 reads MNHEY; CDR2 reads SMNVEV (reference sequence). With 4 bases removed from V and 5 bases from J, the gap between germline ends came to 12 bases. The CDR3 is CASSSGGSNEQYF. In DNA, the CDR3 is TGTGCCAGCAGTTCTGGGGGGAGCAACGAGCAGTACTTC.

This clone has a single count. This rearrangement joins TRBV2 to TRBJ2-7; TRBD2 might be the D (5 bases). Trimming removed 1 base at V and 0 bases at J, with 10 bases between. CDR3 length: 15 amino acids. CDR1 and CDR2 (germline): SNHLY, FYNNEI. In DNA, the CDR3 is TGTGCCAGCAGTGAAGGCGCGGGTGGCTCCTACGAGCAGTACTTC. This gives the protein CASSEGAGGSYEQYF.

This clone was seen a single time. The V call is TRBV7-9, the J call TRBJ1-2, with 9 bases aligning to TRBD1. The CDR3 spans 15 residues. With V trimmed by 5 bases and J by 14 bases, 18 bases remained unmatched. Germline CDR1 and CDR2: SEHNR and FQNEAQ (reference sequence). The CDR3 spells CASSPSPGQGSSGTF. CDR3 coding DNA: TGTGCCAGCAGCCCTTCTCCGGGACAGGGTTCCTCGGGTACCTTC.

This rearrangement joins TRBV6-5 to TRBJ2-7, with 9 bases identical to TRBD1. The CDR3 contains 14 residues. CDR1 is MNHEY, CDR2 SVGAGI, per germline. J lost 2 bases, V lost 5 bases, and 4 bases had no gene match. The CDR3 here is CASSADRGAYEQYF. In DNA form, the CDR3 reads TGTGCCAGCAGTGCGGACAGGGGAGCCTACGAGCAGTACTTC.

The V gene is TRBV27, the J gene TRBJ2-7; D not resolved. The V gene's germline CDR1 is MNHEY and CDR2 SMNVEV (reference sequence). V was cut by 8 bases and J by 0 bases, with 11 bases left in between. The CDR3 sequence is 13 residues long. DNA for the CDR3: TGTGCCAGCTCACCCAGTACCTCCTACGAGCAGTACTTC. This translates into CASSPSTSYEQYF.

This clone was observed a few times. The chain recombines TRBV18 with TRBJ2-7; 7 nucleotides line up with TRBD1. The junction had 11 bases not matched to a gene; V was cut back by 5 bases and J by 7 bases. The germline V gene encodes CDR1 KGHSH and CDR2 LQKENI. This CDR3 region has 14 residues. The CDR3 DNA is TGTGCCAGCTCATTGACAGGGTCGAGTGGGGAGCAGTACTTC. Its protein is CASSLTGSSGEQYF.

V usage is TRBV5-1 and J usage is TRBJ2-1, with D possibly TRBD2 on 6 matching bases. Trimming took 5 bases from V and 7 from J, leaving 13 bases between them. CDR1 and CDR2 (germline): SGHRS, YFSETQ. This CDR3 comprises 13 residues. Written as DNA, the CDR3 is TGCGCCAGCAGAGCGGGCGTTTATAATGAGCAGTTCTTC. Residues: CASRAGVYNEQFF.

V usage is TRBV4-2 and J usage is TRBJ2-7; 12 nucleotides align to TRBD2. This CDR3 has 15 residues. V lost 1 base, J lost 6 bases, and 4 bases stayed unmatched. Germline assignment: CDR1 LGHNA and CDR2 YNFKEQ. CDR3 DNA sequence: TGTGCCAGCAGCCAAGCTAGCGGGAGGGCCGGCGAGCAGTACTTC. Its protein product is CASSQASGRAGEQYF.

The V gene is TRBV18, the J gene TRBJ2-7, with TRBD1 identical over 7 bases. From germline, CDR1 is KGHSH and CDR2 LQKENI. The CDR3 covers 15 residues. Trimming removed 0 bases from V and 6 bases from J; junction bases left unmatched: 8. CDR3 DNA: TGTGCCAGCTCACCACCGACAGGGCCCTTTATCGAGCAGTACTTC. Translated, it gives CASSPPTGPFIEQYF.

This chain joins TRBV28 and TRBJ1-2; 7 nucleotides match TRBD1. Germline assignment: CDR1 MDHEN and CDR2 SYDVKM. The CDR3 spans 14 residues. J was trimmed by 3 bases and V by 1 base; bases with no gene match: 2. CDR3 amino acids: CASSLLGQYYGYTF. The CDR3 DNA sequence: TGTGCCAGCAGTTTATTGGGACAGTACTATGGCTACACCTTC.

V is TRBV14 and J is TRBJ2-3; D is possibly TRBD2 (6 bases). The CDR3 spans 16 residues. V lost 6 bases, J lost 4 bases, and 20 bases lay in between. Germline V gene data show CDR1 as SGHDN and CDR2 as FVKESK. The CDR3 reads CASRGSRLGEADTQYF. DNA of the CDR3: TGTGCCAGCAGAGGGAGTCGGCTCGGGGAGGCAGATACGCAGTATTTT.

Here the CDR3 DNA reads TGCGCCAGCCGCCCGGGACTGAACACCGGGGAGCTGTTTTTT. Residues: CASRPGLNTGELFF. This chain joins TRBV5-1 and TRBJ2-2; possibly TRBD2 for D (6 bases). Trimming left V 7 bases short and J 1 base short, with 11 bases between. Germline V CDR1 and CDR2: SGHRS, YFSETQ. CDR3 length: 14 residues. Drawing the rest from reference TRBV5-1 and TRBJ2-2, the complete variable domain is KAGVTQTPRYLIKTRGQQVTLSCSPISGHRSVSWYQQTPGQGLQFLFEYFSETQRNKGNFPGRFSGRQFSNSRSEMNVSTLELGDSALYLCASRPGLNTGELFFGEGSRLTVL.

V is TRBV30 and J is TRBJ2-5, with a weak D call TRBD2 (6 bases). Deletions cut 3 bases from V and 4 bases from J, with 9 bases between. Per germline, CDR1 GTSNPN and CDR2 SVGIG (reference sequence). CDR3 length: 12 amino acids. The CDR3 DNA reads as TGTGCCTGGAGGGAGGGCCGAGAGACCCAGTACTTC. It translates to CAWREGRETQYF.

The chain links TRBV5-1 to TRBJ2-7, with a tentative D call TRBD2 (7 bases). Trimming left V 4 bases short and J 0 bases short, with 20 bases between. CDR1 SGHRS and CDR2 YFSETQ come from the germline V gene. This CDR3 has 17 amino acids. CDR3 region: CASSPMGRGASSYEQYF. CDR3 nucleotide sequence: TGCGCCAGCAGCCCGATGGGTCGGGGGGCTTCCTCCTACGAGCAGTACTTC.

This rearrangement joins TRBV4-3 to TRBJ1-3, with unresolved D. Germline CDR1 LGHNA, CDR2 YSLEER. This CDR3 is 13 amino acids long. The V gene lost 1 base and the J gene lost 3 bases, with 4 bases spanning the gap. As DNA, the CDR3 is TGCGCCAGCAGCCAAGCGTTTGGAAACACCATATATTTT. It encodes CASSQAFGNTIYF.

In this sample, this clone turned up a few times. The V and J genes are TRBV28 and TRBJ1-1; perhaps TRBD1 as D (6 bases). V was cut by 0 bases and J by 1 base, with 9 bases left in between. The CDR3 is 15 residues long. The germline CDR1 and CDR2 sequences are MDHEN and SYDVKM. The CDR3 sequence is CASSLWGDTNTEAFF. For the CDR3, the DNA is TGTGCCAGCAGTTTATGGGGGGACACGAACACTGAAGCTTTCTTT.